One and the same sample provided the 18 T cell receptor beta chains below, sequenced in a study of T cells in tumors after PD-1 blockade. The protocol was immunoSEQ multiplex PCR, while the TCRdb copy is restricted to in-frame clones and leaves out a portion. Of around 51,000 clones in the sample, 65% to 85% were seen once. The material was PBMCs, obtained before anti-PD-1 treatment. Receptors originate from a human donor with basal cell carcinoma.

This sequence joins TRBV5-1 and TRBJ2-3, with TRBD2 matching 8 bases. CDR1 is SGHRS, CDR2 YFSETQ, per germline. V lost 0 bases, J lost 3 bases, and 3 bases stayed unmatched. The CDR3 is 15 residues long. The chain's CDR3 is CASSLGAGGTDTQYF. DNA for the CDR3: TGCGCCAGCAGCTTGGGTGCGGGGGGTACAGATACGCAGTATTTT.

This clone was recorded a few times. CDR3 amino acids: CASSYPAGRDTQYF. The CDR3 DNA reads as TGTGCCAGCAGTTACCCGGCCGGCCGAGATACGCAGTATTTT. The chain couples TRBV6-6 to TRBJ2-3; D ambiguous. V was pared by 2 bases and J by 5 bases, with 11 bases between. The CDR3 consists of 14 residues. Looked up from germline, CDR1 is MNHNY and CDR2 is SVGAGI (reference sequence).

This clone showed up just a few times. The chain joins TRBV5-4 to TRBJ1-6; no clear D. From germline, CDR1 is SGHNT and CDR2 YYREEE (reference sequence). The V end lost 4 bases, the J end lost 8 bases, and 16 bases lay between the germline ends. This CDR3 is 15 amino acids long. CDR3 in amino acids: CASSPSEGSYSPLHF. CDR3 DNA sequence: TGTGCCAGCAGCCCTTCGGAGGGCTCCTATTCACCCCTCCACTTT.

This clone was counted a single time. This chain links TRBV14 with TRBJ2-5; no reliable D call. The CDR3 totals 12 residues. The germline V and J ends were trimmed by 4 bases and 5 bases, with 8 bases remaining between them. Germline V gene lookup returns CDR1 SGHDN and CDR2 FVKESK. The CDR3 coding sequence is TGTGCCAGCAGCCTCCTCGGGGAGACCCAGTACTTC. Translation: CASSLLGETQYF. The full variable domain, with the rest looked up from reference TRBV14 and TRBJ2-5, is EAGVTQFPSHSVIEKGQTVTLRCDPISGHDNLYWYRRVMGKEIKFLLHFVKESKQDESGMPNNRFLAERTGGTYSTLKVQPAELEDSGVYFCASSLLGETQYFGPGTRLLVL.

This clone was counted once. The rearrangement joins TRBV3-1 (or the pseudogene TRBV3-2) to TRBJ1-1; D unresolved. This CDR3 is built from 15 residues. The V and J ends lost 1 base and 0 bases respectively, with 9 bases between them. Germline assignment: CDR1 LGHDT and CDR2 YNNKEL (reference sequence). CDR3 sequence: CASSQGIAMNTEAFF. CDR3 nucleotide sequence: TGTGCCAGCAGCCAAGGGATTGCAATGAACACTGAAGCTTTCTTT.

V gene TRBV19 combines with J gene TRBJ2-2; no clear D gene. Germline assignment: CDR1 LNHDA and CDR2 SQIVND (reference sequence). The CDR3 spans 14 residues. With 3 bases removed from V and 4 bases from J, the gap between germline ends came to 9 bases. CDR3 region: CASSIPGPTGELFF. CDR3 sequence (DNA): TGTGCCAGTAGTATTCCGGGCCCCACCGGGGAGCTGTTTTTT.

The chain couples TRBV5-1 to TRBJ2-1; TRBD2 matches at 8 bases. Germline V gives CDR1 SGHRS, CDR2 YFSETQ. This CDR3 spans 15 amino acids. The trim removed 3 bases at V and 6 bases at J, leaving 8 bases unmatched. The CDR3 nucleotides are TGCGCCAGCAGCTCCCAAGCGGGGGACACCAATGAGCAGTTCTTC. This codes for CASSSQAGDTNEQFF.

The V and J genes are TRBV5-6 and TRBJ2-7; the D gene is possibly TRBD1 (6 bases). The germline V and J ends were trimmed by 0 bases and 5 bases, with 9 bases remaining between them. Germline V lookup: CDR1 SGHDT, CDR2 YYEEEE. This CDR3 spans 13 amino acids. The CDR3 DNA reads as TGTGCCAGCAGCTTGGATAGGGGGAACGAGCAGTACTTC. Encoded protein: CASSLDRGNEQYF.

J is TRBJ2-1 and V is TRBV27, with 11 bases matching TRBD1. The length of the CDR3 is 18 residues. Trimming cost V 6 bases and J 2 bases; bases outside gene matches: 12. Germline CDR1 reads MNHEY; CDR2 reads SMNVEV (reference sequence). CDR3 sequence (DNA): TGTGCCAGCAGCTTAAGGGGGACAGGGGGTGTACCCTACAATGAGCAGTTCTTC. This codes for CASSLRGTGGVPYNEQFF.

This clone is a singleton in its sample. This chain connects TRBV2 to TRBJ2-7, with a possible D match to TRBD1 (6 bases). The CDR3 runs to 16 residues. The V gene lost 1 base and the J gene lost 3 bases, with 16 bases spanning the gap. Germline CDR1 and CDR2: SNHLY and FYNNEI. The CDR3 region is CASSEVWPGDNYEQYF. CDR3 DNA: TGTGCCAGCAGTGAAGTTTGGCCAGGGGATAACTACGAGCAGTACTTC.

The chain joins TRBV2 to TRBJ1-1; D unresolved. CDR3 length: 12 amino acids. Trimming removed 8 bases from V and 0 bases from J, with 7 bases in between. CDR1 SNHLY and CDR2 FYNNEI come from the germline V gene. The CDR3 reads CASGFLNTEAFF. CDR3 nucleotides: TGTGCCAGCGGTTTCTTGAACACTGAAGCTTTCTTT.

The chain has TRBV3-1 (or the pseudogene TRBV3-2) and TRBJ1-1; TRBD1 agrees at 8 bases. V dropped 7 bases and J dropped 8; count of bases not matched to a gene: 9. The CDR3 is made up of 13 amino acids. CDR1 LGHDT and CDR2 YNNKEL come from the germline V gene (reference sequence). Written as DNA, the CDR3 is TGTGCCAGCACCGCCAGGGGGCAGCCCGAAGCTTTCTTT. Its protein product is CASTARGQPEAFF.

J is TRBJ2-5 and V is TRBV7-9; D gene ambiguous. The ends were cut back, 6 bases at V and 4 bases at J, with 6 bases in the middle. From germline, CDR1 is SEHNR and CDR2 FQNEAQ (reference sequence). There are 11 residues in the CDR3. CDR3 region: CASRVRETQYF. In DNA, the CDR3 is TGTGCCAGCAGGGTCAGAGAGACCCAGTACTTC.

The chain uses TRBV3-1 (or the pseudogene TRBV3-2) and TRBJ1-6; possibly TRBD1 for D (5 bases). The CDR3 extends over 15 amino acids. V was clipped by 4 bases and J by 6 bases, with 13 bases between them. CDR1 is LGHDT, CDR2 YNNKEL, per germline (reference sequence). CDR3 in DNA: TGTGCCAGCAGCCCCTCCGGGGGACCTAATTCACCCCTCCACTTT. This gives the protein CASSPSGGPNSPLHF.

The chain carries TRBV2 and TRBJ1-2; 8 nucleotides match TRBD1. V lost 1 base, J lost 6 bases, and 1 base stayed unmatched. The CDR3 totals 13 residues. Germline V gives CDR1 SNHLY, CDR2 FYNNEI. The CDR3 nucleotides read TGTGCCAGCAGTGAAGGGACAGGGAATGGCTACACCTTC. The encoded protein is CASSEGTGNGYTF. Full variable domain (outside the CDR3, taken from reference TRBV2 and TRBJ1-2): EPEVTQTPSHQVTQMGQEVILRCVPISNHLYFYWYRQILGQKVEFLVSFYNNEISEKSEIFDDQFSVERPDGSNFTLKIRSTKLEDSAMYFCASSEGTGNGYTFGSGTRLTVV.

This rearrangement joins TRBV19 to TRBJ1-2; no firm D call. V lost 2 bases, J lost 8 bases, and 18 bases lay in between. The CDR3 runs to 15 residues. The germline gives CDR1 LNHDA, CDR2 SQIVND (reference sequence). DNA for the CDR3: TGTGCCAGTAGTATAACCCCCATCGGGCCAGACGGCTACACCTTC. This sequence encodes CASSITPIGPDGYTF.

The chain combines TRBV7-2 with TRBJ2-7; TRBD1 agrees at 9 bases. Germline V gives CDR1 SGHTA, CDR2 FQGNSA. The CDR3 runs to 15 residues. V was clipped by 3 bases and J by 4 bases; unmatched bases: 7. The CDR3 sequence is CASSLSGTGWYEQYF. CDR3 bases: TGTGCCAGCAGCTTGTCCGGGACAGGGTGGTACGAGCAGTACTTC.

V and J are TRBV2 and TRBJ1-6, with D possibly matching TRBD1 (5 bases). This CDR3 has 14 amino acids. CDR1 is SNHLY, CDR2 FYNNEI, per germline. Trimming shortened V by 7 bases and J by 7 bases, and 14 bases separated the two germline ends. The CDR3: CASKEGPGNSPLHF. As DNA, the CDR3 is TGTGCCAGCAAGGAGGGACCAGGGAATTCACCCCTCCACTTT.